These T cell receptor beta chains were read from a single sample in a study of blood T cells in healthy people across ages. TCRdb passed the 5' RACE reads through MiXCR, listing each CDR3 protein once. The table includes 550,000 to 700,000 distinct CDR3 sequences, 27% detected once. Sequencing was done on a sample of blood. The receptors come from a woman aged 65 to 85 in good health. Both conserved end residues are part of each CDR3. Fields, in order: D gene, J gene, V gene, clone size, CDR3 DNA, CDR3 protein. D genes are given only for firm matches. Some rows have no size entry. The others give once, few or many, or a class for an expanded clone.

NA	TRBJ1-4	TRBV27	few	TGTGCCAGCAGTTTCCTAACAGGGAAGGGGCGGGAAAAACTGTTTTTT	CASSFLTGKGREKLFF
NA	TRBJ1-4	TRBV27	NA	TGTGCCAGCAGTCGATATGGGGGAAATAATGAAAAACTGTTTTTT	CASSRYGGNNEKLFF
TRBD1	TRBJ2-2	TRBV12-3/TRBV12-4	NA	TGTGCCAGCACCGCTAGGGGTAAACAGGGGGCTAACGGGGAGCTGTTTTTT	CASTARGKQGANGELFF
NA	TRBJ2-5	TRBV20-1	NA	TGCAGTGCTAGAGTGTCCAGGGCTCAAGAGACCCAGTACTTC	CSARVSRAQETQYF
TRBD1	TRBJ2-5	TRBV5-6	few	TGTGCCAGCAGCTTAACACGGACAGGGACGGAGACCCAGTACTTC	CASSLTRTGTETQYF
TRBD2	TRBJ2-7	TRBV5-1	few	TGCGCCAGCAGCTTGGCTCCGGGGGGACCCATCTACGAGCAGTACTTC	CASSLAPGGPIYEQYF
TRBD1	TRBJ2-5	TRBV20-1	NA	TGCAGTGCTTGGACAGGGGGTAAAGAGACCCAGTACTTC	CSAWTGGKETQYF
TRBD2	TRBJ2-3	TRBV20-1	few	TGCAGTGCTAGAGATCGTCGACTAGCGGGGACCGATACGCAGTATTTT	CSARDRRLAGTDTQYF
NA	TRBJ2-5	TRBV4-3	few	TGCGCCAGCAGCCAAGATGTGGTCCGCCAAGAGACCCAGTACTTC	CASSQDVVRQETQYF
NA	TRBJ1-3	TRBV4-2	NA	TGTGCCAGCAGCCAAGACTCCGTGGATCGGGGTACAGGAAACACCATATATTTT	CASSQDSVDRGTGNTIYF
TRBD2	TRBJ2-4	TRBV5-1	many	TGCGCCAGCAGCCCCGACGTAGCGGGGGAGAAAAACATTCAGTACTTC	CASSPDVAGEKNIQYF
TRBD1	TRBJ2-5	TRBV5-1	NA	TGCGCCAGCACGTCTTTCCAGGGGGCGTCAGAGACCCAGTACTTC	CASTSFQGASETQYF
TRBD2	TRBJ2-5	TRBV12-3/TRBV12-4	NA	TGTGCCACCATACTAGCGGGGGGGAAAGAGACCCAGTACTTC	CATILAGGKETQYF
NA	TRBJ2-5	TRBV6-2/TRBV6-3	NA	TGTGCCAGCTGGACCATGGCCAGTTCTCGGGAGCAGTACTTC	CASWTMASSREQYF
NA	TRBJ2-3	TRBV18	few	TGTGCCAGCTCACCGCGCGGCTCGAGCACAGATACGCAGTATTTT	CASSPRGSSTDTQYF